The entry below describes one T cell receptor (beta chain). This record belongs to a study of T-cell memory formation after mild COVID-19. The CDR3 spans 14 residues. V lost 5 bases to trimming and J lost 8 bases; unmatched junction nucleotides: 7. Germline CDR1 MNHEY, CDR2 SVGAGI. TCRdb analysed the 5' RACE reads with MiXCR anew, one entry per CDR3 protein. The sample holds hundreds of thousands of distinct CDR3 sequences, 25% to 30% seen once. Sequences were obtained from PBMCs or a T cell subset sorted from them (not recorded which). V usage is TRBV6-5 and J usage is TRBJ1-4, with TRBD1 matching 8 bases. The receptor comes from an adult woman who had mild COVID-19 (a few samples of this study predate the infection). Cell type and time point are not known. The DNA for the CDR3 is TGTGCCAGCAGTCGAAACAGGGGGGAGGAAAAACTGTTTTTT. This encodes CASSRNRGEEKLFF.